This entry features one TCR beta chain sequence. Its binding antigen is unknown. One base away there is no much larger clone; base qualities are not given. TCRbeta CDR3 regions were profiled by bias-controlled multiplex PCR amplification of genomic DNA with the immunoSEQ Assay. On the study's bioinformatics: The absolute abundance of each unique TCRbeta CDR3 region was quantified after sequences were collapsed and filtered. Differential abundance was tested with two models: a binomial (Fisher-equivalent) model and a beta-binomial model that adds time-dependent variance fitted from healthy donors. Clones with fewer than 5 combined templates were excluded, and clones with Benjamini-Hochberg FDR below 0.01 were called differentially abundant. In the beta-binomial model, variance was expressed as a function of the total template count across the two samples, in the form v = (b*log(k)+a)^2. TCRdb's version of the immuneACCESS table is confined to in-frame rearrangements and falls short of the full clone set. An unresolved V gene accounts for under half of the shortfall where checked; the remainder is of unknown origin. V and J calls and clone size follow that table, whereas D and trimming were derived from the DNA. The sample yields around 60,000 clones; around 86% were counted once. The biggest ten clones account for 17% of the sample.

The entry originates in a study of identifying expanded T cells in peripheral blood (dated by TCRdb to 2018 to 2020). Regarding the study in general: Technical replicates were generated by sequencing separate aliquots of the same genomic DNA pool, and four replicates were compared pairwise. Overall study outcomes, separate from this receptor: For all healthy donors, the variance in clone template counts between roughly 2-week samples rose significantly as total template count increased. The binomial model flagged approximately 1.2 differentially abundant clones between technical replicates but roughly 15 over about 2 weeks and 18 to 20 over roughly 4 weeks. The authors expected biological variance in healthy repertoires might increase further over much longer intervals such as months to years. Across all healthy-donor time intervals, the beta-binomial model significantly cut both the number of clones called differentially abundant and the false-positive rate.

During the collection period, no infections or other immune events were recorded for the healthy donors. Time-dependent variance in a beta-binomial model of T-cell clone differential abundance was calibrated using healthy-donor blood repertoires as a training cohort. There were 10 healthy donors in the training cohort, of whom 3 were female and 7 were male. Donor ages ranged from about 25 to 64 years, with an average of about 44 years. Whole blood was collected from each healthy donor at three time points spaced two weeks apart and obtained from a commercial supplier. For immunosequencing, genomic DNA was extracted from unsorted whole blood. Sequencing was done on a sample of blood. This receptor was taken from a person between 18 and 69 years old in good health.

For the CDR3, the sequence is CASSQLAGGLSYNEQFF. The bases are TGTGCCAGTAGTCAACTAGCGGGAGGGTTGTCCTACAATGAGCAGTTCTTC. The chain is encoded by TRBV19 joined to TRBJ2-1; a stretch of 13 junction bases matches TRBD2. The CDR1 and CDR2 encoded by the germline V gene (reference sequence) are LNHDA and SQIVND. After removal of 5 bases from V and 1 base from J, the junction retains 5 bases not matched to a gene. The CDR3 holds 17 amino acids from the cysteine to the phenylalanine. Only the CDR3 DNA is retained, 51 bases long and in frame from the first base.